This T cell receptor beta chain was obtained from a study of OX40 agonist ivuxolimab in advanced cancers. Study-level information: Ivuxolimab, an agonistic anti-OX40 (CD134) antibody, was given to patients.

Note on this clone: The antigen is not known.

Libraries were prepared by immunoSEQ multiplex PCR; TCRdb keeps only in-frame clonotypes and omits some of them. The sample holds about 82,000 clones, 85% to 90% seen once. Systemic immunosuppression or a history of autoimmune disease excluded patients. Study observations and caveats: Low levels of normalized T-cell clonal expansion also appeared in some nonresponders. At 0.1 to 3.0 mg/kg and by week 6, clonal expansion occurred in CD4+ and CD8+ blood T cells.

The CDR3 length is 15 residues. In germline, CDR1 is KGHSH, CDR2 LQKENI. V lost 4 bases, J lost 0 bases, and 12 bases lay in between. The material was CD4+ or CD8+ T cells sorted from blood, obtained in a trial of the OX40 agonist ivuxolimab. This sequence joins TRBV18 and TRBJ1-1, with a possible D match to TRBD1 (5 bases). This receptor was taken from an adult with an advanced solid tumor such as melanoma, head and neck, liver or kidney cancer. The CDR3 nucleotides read TGTGCCAGCTCACGCTTGGCAGGGCTGAACACTGAAGCTTTCTTT. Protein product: CASSRLAGLNTEAFF. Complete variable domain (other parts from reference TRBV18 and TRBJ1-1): NAGVMQNPRHLVRRRGQEARLRCSPMKGHSHVYWYRQLPEEGLKFMVYLQKENIIDESGMPKERFSAEFPKEGPSILRIQQVVRGDSAAYFCASSRLAGLNTEAFFGQGTRLTVV.